These 6 T cell receptor beta chains were all obtained from the same sample, sequenced in a study of glioma-infiltrating T cells after dendritic cell vaccination. Sequenced by immunoSEQ multiplex PCR; TCRdb stores in-frame clones only, minus some. The sample carries some 4,000 clones, roughly 92% recorded once. The starting material was blood, obtained before dendritic cell vaccination. These receptors were taken from a human donor with glioblastoma.

This rearrangement joins TRBV19 to TRBJ2-1; 11 bases are shared with TRBD2. Germline loops: CDR1 LNHDA, CDR2 SQIVND (reference sequence). The length of the CDR3 is 16 residues. The J segment lost 6 bases and the V segment lost 4 bases, leaving 8 bases of the junction unmatched. CDR3 DNA sequence: TGTGCCAGTAGTACGACTAGCGGGAAAGGTGGCAATGAGCAGTTCTTC. This gives the protein CASSTTSGKGGNEQFF.

On this clone itself: This sample also contains other DNA sequences that code for the same CDR3. This chain connects TRBV9 to TRBJ1-1; 7 bases line up with TRBD1. The germline gives CDR1 SGDLS, CDR2 YYNGEE. The CDR3 has 17 amino acids. The trim removed 0 bases at V and 4 bases at J, leaving 12 bases unmatched. DNA of the CDR3: TGTGCCAGCAGCGTAGAATCGAGGTCTGGACAGGCCACTGAAGCTTTCTTT. It specifies CASSVESRSGQATEAFF.

The chain combines TRBV6-1 with TRBJ1-1, with D possibly TRBD1 on 5 matching bases. The CDR3 totals 15 residues. The germline V and J ends were trimmed by 5 bases and 1 base, with 14 bases remaining between them. Germline lookup yields CDR1 MNHNS and CDR2 SASEGT. The CDR3 bases are TGTGCCAGCAGTAAGAGGCAGGGAGGGAACACTGAAGCTTTCTTT. Translating gives CASSKRQGGNTEAFF.

The chain uses TRBV7-8 and TRBJ1-1; TRBD1 matches at 9 bases. The V gene's germline CDR1 is SGHVS and CDR2 FQNEAQ. V gave up 4 bases and J gave up 1 base; unmatched junction bases: 7. The CDR3 runs to 16 residues. For the CDR3, the DNA is TGTGCCAGCAGCTCCCGGACAGGGGCAACGAACACTGAAGCTTTCTTT. Protein product: CASSSRTGATNTEAFF.

The rearrangement links TRBV10-3 to TRBJ1-1, with 7 bases fitting TRBD1. From germline, CDR1 is ENHRY and CDR2 SYGVKD. The J segment lost 1 base and the V segment lost 4 bases, leaving 9 bases of the junction unmatched. This CDR3 is built from 16 residues. The CDR3 spells CAISGLQGPKNTEAFF. CDR3 DNA sequence: TGTGCCATCAGTGGATTACAGGGGCCAAAGAACACTGAAGCTTTCTTT.

J is TRBJ2-1 and V is TRBV29-1; TRBD2 aligns across 13 bases. Looked up from germline, CDR1 is SQVTM and CDR2 is ANQGSEA. V shed 8 bases and J 6 bases; nucleotides not matched to a gene: 7. CDR3 size: 14 residues. The CDR3 DNA follows: TGCAGCACCTCAGGACTAGCGGGAGCCAATGAGCAGTTCTTC. Its translation is CSTSGLAGANEQFF.